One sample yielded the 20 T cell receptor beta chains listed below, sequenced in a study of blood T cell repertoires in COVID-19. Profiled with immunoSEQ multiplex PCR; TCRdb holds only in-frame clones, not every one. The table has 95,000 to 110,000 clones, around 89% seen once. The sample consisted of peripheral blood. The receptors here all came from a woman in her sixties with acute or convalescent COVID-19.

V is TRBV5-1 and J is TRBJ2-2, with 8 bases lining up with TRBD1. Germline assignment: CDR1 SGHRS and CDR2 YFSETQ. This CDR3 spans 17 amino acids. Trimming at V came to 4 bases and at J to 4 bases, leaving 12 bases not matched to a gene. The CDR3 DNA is TGCGCCAGCAGCCCGACGGTGCAGGGGGCGAGCACCGGGGAGCTGTTTTTT. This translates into CASSPTVQGASTGELFF.

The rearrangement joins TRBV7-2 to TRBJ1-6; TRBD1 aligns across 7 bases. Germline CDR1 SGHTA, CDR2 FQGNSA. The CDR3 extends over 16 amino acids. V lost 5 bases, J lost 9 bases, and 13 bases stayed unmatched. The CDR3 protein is CASSVQGQGFPSPLHF. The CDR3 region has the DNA TGTGCCAGCAGCGTACAGGGGCAAGGTTTCCCTTCACCCCTCCACTTT.

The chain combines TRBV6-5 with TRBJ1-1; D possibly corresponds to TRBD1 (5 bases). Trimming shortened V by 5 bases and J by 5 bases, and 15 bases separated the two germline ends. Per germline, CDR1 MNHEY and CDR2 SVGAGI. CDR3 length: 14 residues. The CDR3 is CASSLNSGGTEAFF. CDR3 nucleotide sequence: TGTGCCAGCAGTCTTAATTCGGGGGGTACTGAAGCTTTCTTT.

CDR3 residues: CASTPARGYGYTF. CDR3 bases: TGTGCCAGTACTCCCGCGCGGGGCTATGGCTACACCTTC. V usage is TRBV19 and J usage is TRBJ1-2; D unclear. The germline gives CDR1 LNHDA, CDR2 SQIVND (reference sequence). V lost 7 bases and J 4 bases, leaving 13 bases between the germline ends. The CDR3 runs 13 residues.

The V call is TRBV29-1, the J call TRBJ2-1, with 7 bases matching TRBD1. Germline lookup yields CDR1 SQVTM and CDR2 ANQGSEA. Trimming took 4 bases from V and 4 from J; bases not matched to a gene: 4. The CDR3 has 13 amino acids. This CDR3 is CSVGRDRYNEQFF. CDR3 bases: TGCAGCGTTGGCCGGGACAGATACAATGAGCAGTTCTTC.

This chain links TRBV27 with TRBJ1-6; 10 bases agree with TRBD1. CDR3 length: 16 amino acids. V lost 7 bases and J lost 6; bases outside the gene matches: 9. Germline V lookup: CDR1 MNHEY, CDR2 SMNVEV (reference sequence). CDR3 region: CASTLRRDRGNSPLHF. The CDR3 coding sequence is TGTGCCAGCACCCTGCGGAGGGACAGGGGTAATTCACCCCTCCACTTT.

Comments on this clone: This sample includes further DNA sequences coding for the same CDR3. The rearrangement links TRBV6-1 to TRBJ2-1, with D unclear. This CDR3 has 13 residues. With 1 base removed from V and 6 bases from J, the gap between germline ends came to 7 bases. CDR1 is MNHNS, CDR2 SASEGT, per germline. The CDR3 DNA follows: TGTGCCAGCAGTGAAGTTCTGGCCAATGAGCAGTTCTTC. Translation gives CASSEVLANEQFF.

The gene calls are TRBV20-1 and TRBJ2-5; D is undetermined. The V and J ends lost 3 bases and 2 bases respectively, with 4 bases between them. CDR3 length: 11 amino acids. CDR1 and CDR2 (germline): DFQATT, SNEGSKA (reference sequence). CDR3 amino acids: CSASVQETQYF. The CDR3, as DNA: TGCAGTGCTAGCGTGCAAGAGACCCAGTACTTC.

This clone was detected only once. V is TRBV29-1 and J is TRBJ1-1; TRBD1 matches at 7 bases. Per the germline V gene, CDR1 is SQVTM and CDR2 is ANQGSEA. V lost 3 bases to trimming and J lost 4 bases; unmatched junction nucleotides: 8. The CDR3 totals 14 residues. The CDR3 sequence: CSVDPTGEFTEAFF. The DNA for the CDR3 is TGCAGCGTTGACCCTACAGGGGAATTCACTGAAGCTTTCTTT.

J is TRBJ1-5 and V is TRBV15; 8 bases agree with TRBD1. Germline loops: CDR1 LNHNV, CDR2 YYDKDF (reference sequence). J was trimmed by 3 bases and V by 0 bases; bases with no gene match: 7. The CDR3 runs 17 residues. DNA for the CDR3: TGTGCCACCAGCAGAGATCCGGGACAGGTCTTCAATCAGCCCCAGCATTTT. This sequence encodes CATSRDPGQVFNQPQHF.

CDR3 sequence (DNA): TGCGCCAGCAGCAAAGACAGTATACAAGAGACCCAGTACTTC. This gives the protein CASSKDSIQETQYF. The chain joins TRBV5-1 to TRBJ2-5; tentatively, D is TRBD1 (5 bases). The CDR3 runs 14 residues. Trimming stripped 4 bases from V and 2 bases from J, with 12 bases between. Per the germline V gene, CDR1 is SGHRS and CDR2 is YFSETQ. Full variable domain (missing parts from reference TRBV5-1 and TRBJ2-5): KAGVTQTPRYLIKTRGQQVTLSCSPISGHRSVSWYQQTPGQGLQFLFEYFSETQRNKGNFPGRFSGRQFSNSRSEMNVSTLELGDSALYLCASSKDSIQETQYFGPGTRLLVL.

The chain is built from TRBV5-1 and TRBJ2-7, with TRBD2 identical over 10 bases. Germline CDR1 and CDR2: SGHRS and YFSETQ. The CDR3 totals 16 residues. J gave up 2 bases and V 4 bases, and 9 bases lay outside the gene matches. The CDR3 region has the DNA TGCGCCAGCAGCATTTACGGGACTAGCGAGACCTACGAGCAGTACTTC. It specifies CASSIYGTSETYEQYF. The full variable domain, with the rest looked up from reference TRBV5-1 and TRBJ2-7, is KAGVTQTPRYLIKTRGQQVTLSCSPISGHRSVSWYQQTPGQGLQFLFEYFSETQRNKGNFPGRFSGRQFSNSRSEMNVSTLELGDSALYLCASSIYGTSETYEQYFGPGTRLTVT.

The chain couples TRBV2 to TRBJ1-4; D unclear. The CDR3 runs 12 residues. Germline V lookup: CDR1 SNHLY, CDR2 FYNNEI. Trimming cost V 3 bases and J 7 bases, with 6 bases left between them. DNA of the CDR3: TGTGCCAGCAGTGATGTCGGTGAAAAACTGTTTTTT. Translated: CASSDVGEKLFF.

The CDR3 sequence is CASSMRTSGRGEQFF. The CDR3 DNA is TGTGCCAGTAGTATGCGGACTAGCGGGAGGGGAGAGCAGTTCTTC. The V gene is TRBV19, the J gene TRBJ2-1, with TRBD2 matching 15 bases. Germline CDR1 is LNHDA and CDR2 is SQIVND (reference sequence). V dropped 3 bases and J dropped 10; count of bases not matched to a gene: 4. The length of the CDR3 is 15 residues.

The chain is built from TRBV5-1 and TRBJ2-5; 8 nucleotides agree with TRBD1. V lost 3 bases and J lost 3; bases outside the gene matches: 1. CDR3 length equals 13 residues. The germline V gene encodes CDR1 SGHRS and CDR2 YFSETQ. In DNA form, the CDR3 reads TGCGCCAGCAGCTCAGGGGGCGAAGAGACCCAGTACTTC. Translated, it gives CASSSGGEETQYF. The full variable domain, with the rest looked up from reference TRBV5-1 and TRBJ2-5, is KAGVTQTPRYLIKTRGQQVTLSCSPISGHRSVSWYQQTPGQGLQFLFEYFSETQRNKGNFPGRFSGRQFSNSRSEMNVSTLELGDSALYLCASSSGGEETQYFGPGTRLLVL.

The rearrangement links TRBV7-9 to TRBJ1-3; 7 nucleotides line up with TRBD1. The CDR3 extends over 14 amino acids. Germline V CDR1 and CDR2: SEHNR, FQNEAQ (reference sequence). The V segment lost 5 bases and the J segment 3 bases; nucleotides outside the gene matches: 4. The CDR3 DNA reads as TGTGCCAGCAGCCAAGGGACAGTTGGAAACACCATATATTTT. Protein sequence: CASSQGTVGNTIYF.

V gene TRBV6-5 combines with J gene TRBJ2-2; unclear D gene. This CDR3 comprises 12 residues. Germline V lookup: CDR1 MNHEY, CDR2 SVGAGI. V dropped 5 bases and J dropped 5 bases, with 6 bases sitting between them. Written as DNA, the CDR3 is TGTGCCAGCAGTCCTCTTACCGGGGAGCTGTTTTTT. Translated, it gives CASSPLTGELFF.

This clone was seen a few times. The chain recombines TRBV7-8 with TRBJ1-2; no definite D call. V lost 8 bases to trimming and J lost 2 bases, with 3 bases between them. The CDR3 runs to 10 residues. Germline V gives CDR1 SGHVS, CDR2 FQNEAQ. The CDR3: CASGNYGYTF. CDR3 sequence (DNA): TGTGCCAGCGGCAACTATGGCTACACCTTC.

The CDR3 region has the DNA TGTGCCAGCAGCCCAGGGACTAGCGGGAGGGAAGCCTACAATGAGCAGTTCTTC. Translating gives CASSPGTSGREAYNEQFF. The rearrangement uses TRBV5-8 and TRBJ2-1, with 16 bases that match TRBD2. CDR1 is SGHTS, CDR2 YDEGEE, per germline. The CDR3 runs to 18 residues. V lost 4 bases and J lost 2; bases outside the gene matches: 6.

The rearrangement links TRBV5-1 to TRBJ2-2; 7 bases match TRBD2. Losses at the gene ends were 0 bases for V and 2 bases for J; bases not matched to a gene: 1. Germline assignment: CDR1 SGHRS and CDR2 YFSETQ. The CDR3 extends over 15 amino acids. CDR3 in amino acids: CASSLAGGNTGELFF. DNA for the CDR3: TGCGCCAGCAGCTTGGCGGGAGGAAACACCGGGGAGCTGTTTTTT.